This entry lists 12 T cell receptor beta chains sequenced from one sample in a study of OX40 agonist ivuxolimab in advanced cancers. Assay used: immunoSEQ multiplex PCR; TCRdb lists only in-frame clones, some missing. Altogether over 50,000 clones are present, approximately 90% being singletons, with the ten largest covering 1.2% to 1.5%. The sequencing here drew on CD4+ or CD8+ T cells sorted from blood, taken in a trial of the OX40 agonist ivuxolimab. These receptors all come from an adult with an advanced solid tumor such as melanoma, head and neck, liver or kidney cancer.

This clone has just a few counts. J is TRBJ1-2 and V is TRBV6-1, with 7 bases fitting TRBD1. The germline V gene encodes CDR1 MNHNS and CDR2 SASEGT. This CDR3 has 15 residues. Unmatched junction bases numbered 7, after V lost 4 bases and J lost 2 bases. CDR3 loop: CASSVEGRGNYGYTF. CDR3 DNA: TGTGCCAGCAGTGTGGAGGGCAGGGGGAACTATGGCTACACCTTC.

Turning to this clone: A read error may account for a junction end that differs from germline. The chain has TRBV11-2 and TRBJ2-7; 8 bases are shared with TRBD1. The CDR3 has 13 amino acids. Germline V gives CDR1 SGHAT, CDR2 FQNNGV. The CDR3 sequence is CASSLEIGTGVDF. For the CDR3, the DNA is TGTGCCAGCAGCTTAGAGATCGGGACAGGAGTGGACTTC. Variable domain in full (rest from reference TRBV11-2 and TRBJ2-7): EAGVAQSPRYKIIEKRQSVAFWCNPISGHATLYWYQQILGQGPKLLIQFQNNGVVDDSQLPKDRFSAERLKGVDSTLKIQPAKLEDSAVYLCASSLEIGTGVDFGPGTRLTVT.

V usage is TRBV6-6 and J usage is TRBJ2-7; D call uncertain. Germline-derived CDR1 and CDR2 are MNHNY and SVGAGI (reference sequence). V dropped 5 bases and J dropped 0 bases, with 11 bases sitting between them. The CDR3 covers 14 residues. In nucleotides, the CDR3 is TGTGCCAGCAGTCCCCAGGAATTCTCCTACGAGCAGTACTTC. Protein sequence: CASSPQEFSYEQYF.

The chain couples TRBV5-1 to TRBJ2-1; a weak D match, TRBD2 (6 bases). Germline-derived CDR1 and CDR2 are SGHRS and YFSETQ. CDR3 size: 14 residues. The V gene lost 0 bases and the J gene lost 5 bases, with 9 bases spanning the gap. In DNA, the CDR3 is TGCGCCAGCAGCTTGGCCGGAGGGAACAATGAGCAGTTCTTC. It codes for CASSLAGGNNEQFF.

The V call is TRBV6-6, the J call TRBJ1-3; 7 bases match TRBD1. This CDR3 contains 14 residues. CDR1 is MNHNY, CDR2 SVGAGI, per germline (reference sequence). Trimming took 5 bases from V and 2 from J; bases not matched to a gene: 3. The CDR3 spells CASSARGAGNTIYF. Here the CDR3 DNA reads TGTGCCAGCAGTGCCAGGGGGGCTGGAAACACCATATATTTT.

The rearrangement links TRBV19 to TRBJ2-2, with 10 bases aligning to TRBD1. Trimming at V came to 3 bases and at J to 4 bases, leaving 8 bases not matched to a gene. The CDR3 totals 17 residues. Germline assignment: CDR1 LNHDA and CDR2 SQIVND (reference sequence). CDR3 DNA: TGTGCCAGTAGTATCGATCTAGGGACAGGGGTCACCGGGGAGCTGTTTTTT. Translated, it gives CASSIDLGTGVTGELFF. The variable domain in full, completed from reference TRBV19 and TRBJ2-2, reads DGGITQSPKYLFRKEGQNVTLSCEQNLNHDAMYWYRQDPGQGLRLIYYSQIVNDFQKGDIAEGYSVSREKKESFPLTVTSAQKNPTAFYLCASSIDLGTGVTGELFFGEGSRLTVL.

The V gene is TRBV11-3, the J gene TRBJ2-3; D is undetermined. The CDR3 has 15 amino acids. V lost 1 base and J lost 0, with 8 bases in between. Germline V gene lookup returns CDR1 SGHNT and CDR2 YENEEA. DNA of the CDR3: TGTGCCAGCAGCTTAGCACAAGGGAGCACAGATACGCAGTATTTT. Protein product: CASSLAQGSTDTQYF.

The V gene is TRBV18, the J gene TRBJ2-7; the D is unclear. Per the germline V gene, CDR1 is KGHSH and CDR2 is LQKENI. The CDR3 is 13 amino acids. V was cut by 1 base and J by 6 bases, with 10 bases left in between. The CDR3 sequence: CASSPLRSGEQYF. In DNA form, the CDR3 reads TGTGCCAGCTCACCACTGAGGTCCGGCGAGCAGTACTTC.

This sequence joins TRBV2 and TRBJ2-5; D is possibly TRBD2 (5 bases). Trimming removed 8 bases at V and 3 bases at J, with 16 bases between. Germline lookup yields CDR1 SNHLY and CDR2 FYNNEI. CDR3 length: 14 residues. The DNA of the CDR3 is TGTGCCAGCGGTCCCCTGGGAGCCAAAGAGACCCAGTACTTC. Protein sequence: CASGPLGAKETQYF.

The chain is built from TRBV5-6 and TRBJ2-4; 10 bases are shared with TRBD1. Germline V gene sequence: CDR1 SGHDT, CDR2 YYEEEE. The CDR3 runs to 15 residues. The trim removed 4 bases at V and 7 bases at J, leaving 8 bases unmatched. The CDR3 coding sequence is TGTGCCAGCAGCAACGCCGGACAGGGGGTGAACATTCAGTACTTC. Translation gives CASSNAGQGVNIQYF.

The rearrangement uses TRBV6-6 and TRBJ1-2, with D maybe TRBD1 (6 bases). V gave up 7 bases and J gave up 8 bases, with 14 bases separating them. CDR1 and CDR2 (germline): MNHNY, SVGAGI (reference sequence). The CDR3 loop spans 12 amino acids. CDR3 amino acids: CASTRGAEGYTF. The DNA for the CDR3 is TGTGCCAGCACTCGGGGGGCTGAAGGCTACACCTTC.

This chain joins TRBV6-5 and TRBJ1-1, with D unresolved. Germline V gene data show CDR1 as MNHEY and CDR2 as SVGAGI. The CDR3 length is 15 residues. Trimming removed 4 bases from V and 1 base from J, with 13 bases in between. The DNA of the CDR3 is TGTGCCAGCAGTTCCTACAGTCGGTCGAACACTGAAGCTTTCTTT. Its protein product is CASSSYSRSNTEAFF.